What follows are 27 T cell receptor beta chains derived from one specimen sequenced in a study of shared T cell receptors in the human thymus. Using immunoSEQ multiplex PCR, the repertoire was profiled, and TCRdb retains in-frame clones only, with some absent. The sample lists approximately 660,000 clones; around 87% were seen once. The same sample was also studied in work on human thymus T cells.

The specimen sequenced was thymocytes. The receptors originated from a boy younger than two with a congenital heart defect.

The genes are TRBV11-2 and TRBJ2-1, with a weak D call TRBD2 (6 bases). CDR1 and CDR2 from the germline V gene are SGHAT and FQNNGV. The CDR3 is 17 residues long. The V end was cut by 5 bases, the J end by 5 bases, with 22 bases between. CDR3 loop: CASSPRLGGGIHNEQFF. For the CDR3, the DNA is TGTGCCAGCAGCCCGAGACTGGGAGGCGGAATACACAATGAGCAGTTCTTC.

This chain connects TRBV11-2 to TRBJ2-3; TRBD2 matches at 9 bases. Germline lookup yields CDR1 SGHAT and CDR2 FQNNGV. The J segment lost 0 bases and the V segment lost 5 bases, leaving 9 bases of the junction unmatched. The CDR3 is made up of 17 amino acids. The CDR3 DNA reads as TGTGCCAGCAGCCGCCTTCATAGCGGGAGTAGCACAGATACGCAGTATTTT. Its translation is CASSRLHSGSSTDTQYF.

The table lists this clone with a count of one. In DNA form, the CDR3 reads TGTGCCACCAGCAGAGACCCGACAGGGGGTATCGACTACGAGCAGTACTTC. Its translation: CATSRDPTGGIDYEQYF. The chain employs TRBV15 and TRBJ2-5; 9 nucleotides match TRBD1. TRBJ2-7 matches the DNA end more closely, so the J call is doubtful. The CDR3 is 17 amino acids. The germline V gene has CDR1 LNHNV and CDR2 YYDKDF (reference sequence).

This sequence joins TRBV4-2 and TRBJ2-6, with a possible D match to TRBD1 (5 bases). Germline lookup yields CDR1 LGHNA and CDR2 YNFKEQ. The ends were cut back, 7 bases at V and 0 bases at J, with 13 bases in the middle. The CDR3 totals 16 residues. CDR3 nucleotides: TGTGCCAGCATGAGACAGTCGAACTCTGGGGCCAACGTCCTGACTTTC. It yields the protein CASMRQSNSGANVLTF.

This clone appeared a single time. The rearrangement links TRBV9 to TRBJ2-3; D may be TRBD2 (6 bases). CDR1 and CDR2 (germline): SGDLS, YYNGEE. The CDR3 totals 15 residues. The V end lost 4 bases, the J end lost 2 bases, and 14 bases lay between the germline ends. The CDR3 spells CASSPPASDTDTQYF. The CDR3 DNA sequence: TGTGCCAGCAGCCCCCCCGCTAGCGACACAGATACGCAGTATTTT.

Here the CDR3 DNA reads TGTGCCAGCAGCCACAAGTCCCCTCAGGGTCAAGACACTGAAGCTTTCTTT. Translating gives CASSHKSPQGQDTEAFF. The chain has TRBV14 and TRBJ1-1, with D possibly matching TRBD1 (5 bases). This CDR3 region has 17 residues. In germline, CDR1 is SGHDN, CDR2 FVKESK. V lost 3 bases to trimming and J lost 3 bases, with 20 bases between them.

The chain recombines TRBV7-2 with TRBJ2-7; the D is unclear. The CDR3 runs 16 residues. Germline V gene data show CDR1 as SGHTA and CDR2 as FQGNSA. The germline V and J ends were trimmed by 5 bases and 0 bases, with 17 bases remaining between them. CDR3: CASSPTLTLSSYEQYF. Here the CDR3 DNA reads TGTGCCAGCAGCCCGACTCTTACTTTAAGCTCCTACGAGCAGTACTTC.

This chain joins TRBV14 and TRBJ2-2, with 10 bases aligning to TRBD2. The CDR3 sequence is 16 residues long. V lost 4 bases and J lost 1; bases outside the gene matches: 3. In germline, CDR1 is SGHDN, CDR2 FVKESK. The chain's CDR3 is CASSPASGRNTGELFF. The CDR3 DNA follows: TGTGCCAGCAGCCCGGCTAGCGGGAGGAACACCGGGGAGCTGTTTTTT.

The CDR3 region is CASSLESRGKMVRAGANVLTF. CDR3 sequence (DNA): TGCGCCAGCAGCTTGGAGTCTAGGGGGAAAATGGTTAGGGCTGGGGCCAACGTCCTGACTTTC. The V call is TRBV5-1, the J call TRBJ2-6; a weak D match, TRBD1 (6 bases). CDR1 SGHRS and CDR2 YFSETQ come from the germline V gene. The ends were cut back, 0 bases at V and 2 bases at J, with 24 bases in the middle. The CDR3 is made up of 21 amino acids.

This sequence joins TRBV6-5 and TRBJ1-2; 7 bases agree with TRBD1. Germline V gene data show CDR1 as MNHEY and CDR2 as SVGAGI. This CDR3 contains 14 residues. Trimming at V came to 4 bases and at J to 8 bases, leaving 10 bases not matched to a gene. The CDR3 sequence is CASSWGQKPLGYTF. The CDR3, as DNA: TGTGCCAGCAGTTGGGGACAGAAACCTTTGGGCTACACCTTC.

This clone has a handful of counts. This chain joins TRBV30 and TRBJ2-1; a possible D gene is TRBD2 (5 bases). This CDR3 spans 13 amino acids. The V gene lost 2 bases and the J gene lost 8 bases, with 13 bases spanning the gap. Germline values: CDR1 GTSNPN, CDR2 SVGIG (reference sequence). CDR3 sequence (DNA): TGTGCCTGGAGTCGTACGGGCGGGCATGAGCAGTTCTTC. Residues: CAWSRTGGHEQFF.

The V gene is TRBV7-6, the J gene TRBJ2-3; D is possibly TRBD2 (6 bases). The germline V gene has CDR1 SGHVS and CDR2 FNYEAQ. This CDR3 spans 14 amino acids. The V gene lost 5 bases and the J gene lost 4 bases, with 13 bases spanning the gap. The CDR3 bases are TGTGCCAGCAGCATGTGGGGGGAGGCAGATACGCAGTATTTT. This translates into CASSMWGEADTQYF. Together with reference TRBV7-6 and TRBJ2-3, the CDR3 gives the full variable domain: GAGVSQSPRYKVTKRGQDVALRCDPISGHVSLYWYRQALGQGPEFLTYFNYEAQQDKSGLPNDRFSAERPEGSISTLTIQRTEQRDSAMYRCASSMWGEADTQYFGPGTRLTVL.

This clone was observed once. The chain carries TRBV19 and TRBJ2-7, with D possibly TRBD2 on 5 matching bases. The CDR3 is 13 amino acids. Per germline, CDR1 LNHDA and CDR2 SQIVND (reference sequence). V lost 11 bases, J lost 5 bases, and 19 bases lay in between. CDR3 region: CASTKGGDDEQYF. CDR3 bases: TGTGCCTCAACCAAAGGAGGAGATGACGAGCAGTACTTC. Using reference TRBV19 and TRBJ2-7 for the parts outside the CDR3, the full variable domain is DGGITQSPKYLFRKEGQNVTLSCEQNLNHDAMYWYRQDPGQGLRLIYYSQIVNDFQKGDIAEGYSVSREKKESFPLTVTSAQKNPTAFYLCASTKGGDDEQYFGPGTRLTVT.

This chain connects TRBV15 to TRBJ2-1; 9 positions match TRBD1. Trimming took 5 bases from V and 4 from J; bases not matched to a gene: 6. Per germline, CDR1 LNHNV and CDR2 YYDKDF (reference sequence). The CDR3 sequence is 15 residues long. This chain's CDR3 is CATSGPQGAYNEQFF. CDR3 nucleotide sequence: TGTGCCACCAGCGGGCCACAGGGGGCATACAATGAGCAGTTCTTC.

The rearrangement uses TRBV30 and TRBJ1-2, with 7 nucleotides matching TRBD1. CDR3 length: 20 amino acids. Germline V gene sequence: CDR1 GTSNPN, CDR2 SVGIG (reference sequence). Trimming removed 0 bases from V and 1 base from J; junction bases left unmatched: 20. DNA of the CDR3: TGTGCCTGGAGTGTACTGTGGGTTGGCTCTCCCGGGACAGTTAACTATGGCTACACCTTC. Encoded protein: CAWSVLWVGSPGTVNYGYTF.

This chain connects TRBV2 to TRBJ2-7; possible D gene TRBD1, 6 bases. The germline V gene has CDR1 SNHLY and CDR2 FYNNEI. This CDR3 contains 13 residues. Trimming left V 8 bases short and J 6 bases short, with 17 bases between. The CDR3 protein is CASDPTGQPEQYF. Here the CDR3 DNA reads TGTGCCAGCGACCCGACAGGTCAGCCCGAGCAGTACTTC. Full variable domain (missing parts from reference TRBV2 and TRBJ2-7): EPEVTQTPSHQVTQMGQEVILRCVPISNHLYFYWYRQILGQKVEFLVSFYNNEISEKSEIFDDQFSVERPDGSNFTLKIRSTKLEDSAMYFCASDPTGQPEQYFGPGTRLTVT.

DNA for the CDR3: TGTGCCAGCAGCTTAGGGGACACAGCCAAAAACATTCAGTACTTC. This codes for CASSLGDTAKNIQYF. The chain joins TRBV7-6 to TRBJ2-4, with D possibly TRBD1 on 6 matching bases. CDR1 is SGHVS and CDR2 is FNYEAQ in the germline V gene. This CDR3 contains 15 residues. The germline V and J ends were trimmed by 1 base and 0 bases, with 7 bases remaining between them.

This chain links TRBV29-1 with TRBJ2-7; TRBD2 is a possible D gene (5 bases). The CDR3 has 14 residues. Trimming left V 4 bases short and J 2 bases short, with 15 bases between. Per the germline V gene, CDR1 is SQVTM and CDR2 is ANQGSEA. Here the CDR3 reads CSVALADPTYEQYF. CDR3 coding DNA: TGCAGCGTTGCTCTAGCCGATCCCACCTACGAGCAGTACTTC.

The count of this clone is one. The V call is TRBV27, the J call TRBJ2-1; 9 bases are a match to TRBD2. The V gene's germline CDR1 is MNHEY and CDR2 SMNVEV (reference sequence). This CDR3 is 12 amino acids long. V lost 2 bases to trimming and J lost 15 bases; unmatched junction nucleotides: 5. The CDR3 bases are TGTGCCAGCAGTTTAGGGCGGGAGGGCCCGTTCTTC. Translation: CASSLGREGPFF.

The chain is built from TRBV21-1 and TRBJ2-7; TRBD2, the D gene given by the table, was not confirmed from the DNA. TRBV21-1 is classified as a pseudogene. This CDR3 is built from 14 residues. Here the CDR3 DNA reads TGTGCCAGCAGCAAAGGCGGTAGCGGCTACGAGCAGTACTTC. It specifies CASSKGGSGYEQYF.

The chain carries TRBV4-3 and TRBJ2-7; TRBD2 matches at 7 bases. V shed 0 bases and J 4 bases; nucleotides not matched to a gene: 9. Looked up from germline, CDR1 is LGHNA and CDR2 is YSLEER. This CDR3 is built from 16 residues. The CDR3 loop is CASSQDGGGSRYEQYF. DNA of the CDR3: TGCGCCAGCAGCCAAGATGGGGGGGGGAGTCGGTACGAGCAGTACTTC.

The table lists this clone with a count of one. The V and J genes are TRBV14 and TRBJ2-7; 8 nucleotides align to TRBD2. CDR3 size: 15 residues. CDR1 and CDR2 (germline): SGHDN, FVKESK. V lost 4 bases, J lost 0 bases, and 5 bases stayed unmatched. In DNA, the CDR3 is TGTGCCAGCAGCCGAGTAGCGGGGAGCTCCTACGAGCAGTACTTC. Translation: CASSRVAGSSYEQYF.

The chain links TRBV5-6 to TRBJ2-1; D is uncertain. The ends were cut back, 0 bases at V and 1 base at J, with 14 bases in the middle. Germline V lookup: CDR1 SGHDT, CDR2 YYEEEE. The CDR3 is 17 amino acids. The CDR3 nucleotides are TGTGCCAGCAGCTTGGCCCTGGCACAAGAATCCTACAATGAGCAGTTCTTC. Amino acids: CASSLALAQESYNEQFF.

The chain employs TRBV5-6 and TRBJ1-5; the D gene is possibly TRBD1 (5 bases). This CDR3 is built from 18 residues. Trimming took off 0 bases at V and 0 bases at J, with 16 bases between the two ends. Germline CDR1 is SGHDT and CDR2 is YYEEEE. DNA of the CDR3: TGTGCCAGCAGCTTGGGCCCTCCGGGGGACTCTAGCAATCAGCCCCAGCATTTT. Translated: CASSLGPPGDSSNQPQHF.

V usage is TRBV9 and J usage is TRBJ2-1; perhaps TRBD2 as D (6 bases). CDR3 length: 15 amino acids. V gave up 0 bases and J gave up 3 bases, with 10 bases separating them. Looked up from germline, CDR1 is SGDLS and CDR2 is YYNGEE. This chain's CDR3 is CASSVESSDYNEQFF. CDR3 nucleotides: TGTGCCAGCAGCGTAGAGTCTAGCGACTACAATGAGCAGTTCTTC.

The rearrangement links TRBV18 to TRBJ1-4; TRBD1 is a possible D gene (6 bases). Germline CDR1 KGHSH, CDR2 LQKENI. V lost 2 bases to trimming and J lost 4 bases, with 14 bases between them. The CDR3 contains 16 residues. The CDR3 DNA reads TGTGCCAGCTCACCATACCCCACAGGGATTAATGAAAAACTGTTTTTT. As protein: CASSPYPTGINEKLFF.

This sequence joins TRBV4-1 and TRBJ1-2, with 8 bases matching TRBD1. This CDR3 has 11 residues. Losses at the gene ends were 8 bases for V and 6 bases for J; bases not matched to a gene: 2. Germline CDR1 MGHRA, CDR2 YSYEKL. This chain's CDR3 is CASGQGHGYTF. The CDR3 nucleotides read TGCGCCAGCGGACAGGGCCATGGCTACACCTTC.